The clone carrying this T cell receptor (beta chain) was picked up many times. Its matching antigen is unknown. The source of the sample is a study of shared clonotypes between healthy human individuals. From CD4+ cells came CD45RA+ naive and CD45RA-negative memory subsets. Study-level points and caveats: Collection of samples was limited to blood; tissue repertoires likely differ.

The CDR3 loop spans 13 amino acids. Trimming shortened V by 3 bases and J by 5 bases, and 10 bases separated the two germline ends. Germline-derived CDR1 and CDR2 are SNHLY and FYNNEI. In the study's own analysis: Owing to the provision of junction-only sequences devoid of quality scores by immunoSEQ, filtering differed. Sequencing was performed with immunoSEQ multiplex PCR; in TCRdb, only in-frame clones are kept and a portion is missing. V, J and clone size reflect that table, while D and trimming were determined from the DNA. The sample comprises about 960,000 clones, 76% of which are singletons, and approximately 1.5% rests with the top ten.

The specimen was memory CD4+ T cells sorted from blood. Subset indicated: CD45RA-negative fraction. This receptor was obtained from a man aged 18-30 years in good health. The chain is built from TRBV2 and TRBJ1-1; no clear D. DNA for the CDR3: TGTGCCAGCAGTGAGTTGGAAAAAACTGAAGCTTTCTTT. Translation: CASSELEKTEAFF.